This is a list of T cell receptor beta chains from one sample in a study of blood T cell repertoires in COVID-19. The method was immunoSEQ multiplex PCR; TCRdb's version includes in-frame clones alone and lacks a portion of them. The sample shows roughly 52,000 clones, 82% of them seen only once. The sample taken for sequencing was peripheral blood. Receptors originate from a human donor in a cohort sampled during active or convalescent COVID-19. CDR3s include the opening cysteine and the closing phenylalanine or tryptophan. Each record gives: J gene, D gene, V gene, clone size, CDR3 DNA, CDR3 protein. A D gene is named only where the DNA matches it firmly. For some rows the clone size is stated as once, few or many, or as a class when expanded; others skip it.

>TRBJ2-1|-|TRBV19|-
TGTGCCAGTAGCCCCGGGGGGCGGGGATACAATGAGCAGTTCTTC
CASSPGGRGYNEQFF
>TRBJ1-1|-|TRBV6-2/TRBV6-3|-
TGTGCCAGCAGTCCCTCGGGAGGGAGCACTGAAGCTTTCTTT
CASSPSGGSTEAFF
>TRBJ1-2|TRBD1|TRBV2|-
TGTGCCAGCAGTCTGGACAGGGGGTTTCTTGGCTACACCTTC
CASSLDRGFLGYTF
>TRBJ2-2|TRBD2|TRBV7-3|-
TGTGCCAGCAGCCTAAGCCCGGGGGGGCGGGACACCGGGGAGCTGTTTTTT
CASSLSPGGRDTGELFF
>TRBJ1-2|-|TRBV19|-
TGTGCCAGCAGAACAGGGTTTAACTATGGCTACACCTTC
CASRTGFNYGYTF
>TRBJ2-5|-|TRBV27|-
TGTGCCAGCAGAAGGCGGTACCAAGAGACCCAGTACTTC
CASRRRYQETQYF
>TRBJ2-1|TRBD2|TRBV7-2|-
TGTGCCAGCAGCTATGGGACTAACCCTCCCTACAATGAGCAGTTCTTC
CASSYGTNPPYNEQFF
>TRBJ2-1|TRBD2|TRBV7-8|-
TGTGCCAGCAGCTTAGTCATGGGAGGGCCACATGAGCAGTTCTTC
CASSLVMGGPHEQFF
>TRBJ2-5|-|TRBV6-2/TRBV6-3|-
TGTGCCAGCAGTCTGGACTTCCAAGAGACCCAGTACTTC
CASSLDFQETQYF
>TRBJ2-2|TRBD1|TRBV7-2|-
TGTGCCAGCAGCTCGCGGTTAGGGACAGGACACACCGGGGAGCTGTTTTTT
CASSSRLGTGHTGELFF
>TRBJ1-5|-|TRBV27|once
TGTGCCAGCAGTTGGGCGGGGATCAATCAGCCCCAGCATTTT
CASSWAGINQPQHF
>TRBJ1-2|TRBD1|TRBV29-1|once
TGCAGCTTCGACAGGGGTATCGGCTATGGCTACACCTTC
CSFDRGIGYGYTF
>TRBJ2-3|TRBD1|TRBV7-9|-
TGTGCCAGCAGCCCGGGACAGGGGAGGGATACGCAGTATTTT
CASSPGQGRDTQYF
>TRBJ1-1|-|TRBV4-3|-
TGCGCCAGCAGCCGATCAGGGGCATCTGAAGCTTTCTTT
CASSRSGASEAFF
>TRBJ2-7|TRBD1|TRBV11-2|once
TGTGCCAGCAGCGTGGGCCCAGGGACAGCCTACGAGCAGTACTTC
CASSVGPGTAYEQYF
>TRBJ1-4|TRBD1|TRBV4-2|-
TGTGCCAGCAGCCAGTTGACAGGGCGCGATGAAAAACTGTTTTTT
CASSQLTGRDEKLFF
>TRBJ2-7|-|TRBV7-9|-
TGTGCCAGCAGCTTAATCAACTACGAGCAGTACTTC
CASSLINYEQYF
>TRBJ1-2|TRBD1|TRBV4-2|-
TGTGCCAGCAGCCGGGGACAGCCTTTTACTAACTATGGCTACACCTTC
CASSRGQPFTNYGYTF
>TRBJ2-4|-|TRBV5-6|once
TGTGCCAGCAGCCGGCCAACGGGGGCCAAAAACATTCAGTACTTC
CASSRPTGAKNIQYF
>TRBJ1-5|-|TRBV5-1|-
TGCGCCAGCAGCTTGGTTCCCGGCGGGAATCAGCCCCAGCATTTT
CASSLVPGGNQPQHF
>TRBJ2-7|-|TRBV11-2|-
TGTGCCAGCAGGCAGGGTATCGAGCAGTACTTC
CASRQGIEQYF
>TRBJ2-5|-|TRBV5-6|-
TGTGCCAGCAGCTTGGACAGGGGAGGAGAGACCCAGTACTTC
CASSLDRGGETQYF
>TRBJ2-7|TRBD1|TRBV3-1/TRBV3-2|few
TGTGCCACCAGCCGGGACAGCTCCTACGAGCAGTACTTC
CATSRDSSYEQYF
>TRBJ2-2|-|TRBV7-7|few
TGTGCTAGCAGCTCGGACTCCGGGGAGCTGTTTTTT
CASSSDSGELFF
>TRBJ2-2|TRBD1|TRBV5-1|-
TGCGCCAGCAGCTTGAGACAGGGCAGCGGGGAGCTGTTTTTT
CASSLRQGSGELFF
>TRBJ1-6|TRBD1|TRBV7-2|-
TGTGCCAGCAGCTTAGAAGGGGGCGGTAGGTCACCCCTCCACTTT
CASSLEGGGRSPLHF
>TRBJ1-1|-|TRBV7-9|-
TGTGCCAGCAGCCCTCAAATTTACAAGAACACTGAAGCTTTCTTT
CASSPQIYKNTEAFF
>TRBJ2-7|-|TRBV5-5|-
TGTGCCAGCAGCTTTCGGTCCACAGCCTACGAGCAGTACTTC
CASSFRSTAYEQYF
>TRBJ1-4|TRBD1|TRBV3-1/TRBV3-2|-
TGTGCCAGCAGCCAAGCCCGAGACAGGGGGCATGCTAATGAAAAACTGTTTTTT
CASSQARDRGHANEKLFF
>TRBJ2-7|TRBD1|TRBV7-8|-
TGTGCCAGCAGCGAAACAACAGGGGAGTCAGAGCAGTACTTC
CASSETTGESEQYF
>TRBJ2-5|TRBD2|TRBV5-1|-
TGCGCCAGCAGCACGGGACTACAAGAGACCCAGTACTTC
CASSTGLQETQYF
>TRBJ2-5|TRBD1|TRBV3-1/TRBV3-2|-
TGTGCCAGCAGCCATACAGGGGGGGAGACCCAGTACTTC
CASSHTGGETQYF
>TRBJ2-1|TRBD2|TRBV19|-
TGTGCCAGTAGCCAACTAGCGGACAGCTCCTACAATGAGCAGTTCTTC
CASSQLADSSYNEQFF
>TRBJ2-1|-|TRBV7-2|once
TGTGCCAGCACACCACTCTCGGGGGTCGGGACGTACAATGAGCAGTTCTTC
CASTPLSGVGTYNEQFF
>TRBJ1-1|-|TRBV7-8|-
TGTGCCAGCAGCTTAGCCCCCGGACTTTCGAACACTGAAGCTTTCTTT
CASSLAPGLSNTEAFF
>TRBJ1-2|-|TRBV7-9|-
TGTGCCAGCAGCCAGGGGCGGGGGCTAGGCTACACCTTC
CASSQGRGLGYTF
>TRBJ1-4|-|TRBV12-2|-
TGTGCAAGTCGCTTACGGGACAGGGCTGCAACTAATGAAAAACTGTTTTTT
CASRLRDRAATNEKLFF
>TRBJ2-7|TRBD2|TRBV30|-
TGTGCCTGGAGCCCCCCGGGACTAGCGGGGGGGCCGGTTTCCGAGCAGTACTTC
CAWSPPGLAGGPVSEQYF
>TRBJ2-3|TRBD2|TRBV7-2|-
TGTGCCAGCAGCTTAATCGGGGATAGCGGGGGGGCTTTAGATACGCAGTATTTT
CASSLIGDSGGALDTQYF
>TRBJ2-3|-|TRBV4-3|-
TGCGCCAGCAGCCAAGATACGAGGCAGGGAACAGATACGCAGTATTTT
CASSQDTRQGTDTQYF
>TRBJ1-5|TRBD1|TRBV18|few
TGTGCCAGCTCACCAATATCCGGACAGGGACCGGGGGCCCAGCATTTT
CASSPISGQGPGAQHF